Below, 5 T cell receptor beta chains from the same sample are listed, as sequenced in a study of T cells in Graves' hyperthyroidism and ophthalmopathy. There were TCR beta CDR3 regions amplified from RNA transcripts. Initially, a first-round RT-PCR of the TCR CDR3 employed the HTBI primer set. MiXCR, run by TCRdb on the multiplex PCR reads, gives a single entry per CDR3 protein. The sample has a few hundred thousand distinct CDR3 sequences, roughly 15% seen once. The material sequenced was blood. The receptor set was obtained from a woman aged 40 to 55 with Graves' ophthalmopathy.

This clonotype has only a few counts. CDR3 coding DNA: TGCAGTGCTAGGGGGACTAGCGGAGTAGTCGAGCAGTACTTC. It specifies CSARGTSGVVEQYF. J is TRBJ2-7 and V is TRBV20-1; 11 bases fit TRBD2. Germline loops: CDR1 DFQATT, CDR2 SNEGSKA (reference sequence). V shed 3 bases, J shed 6 bases, and the junction held 7 bases outside the gene matches. CDR3 size: 14 residues.

In the case of this clonotype: It may be a read error: a sequence one base away is much more abundant. The gene calls are TRBV6-1 and TRBJ1-5, with 10 bases matching TRBD1. The CDR3 length is 15 residues. Germline lookup yields CDR1 MNHNS and CDR2 SASEGT. V trimming: 4 bases; J trimming: 7 bases; junction bases outside the gene matches: 7. The chain's CDR3 is CASSGDRGSSQPQHF. The CDR3 DNA reads as TGTGCCAGCAGTGGGGACAGGGGAAGTTCCCAGCCCCAGCATTTT.

This clonotype occurred many times. V usage is TRBV27 and J usage is TRBJ2-5, with D possibly TRBD2 on 5 matching bases. V was pared by 4 bases and J by 4 bases, with 16 bases between. Germline V lookup: CDR1 MNHEY, CDR2 SMNVEV (reference sequence). The CDR3 loop spans 15 amino acids. In DNA, the CDR3 is TGTGCCAGCAGTTCTAGCTTCGACCCTCTAGAGACCCAGTACTTC. Translating gives CASSSSFDPLETQYF.

This clonotype was detected many times. This chain connects TRBV2 to TRBJ2-3; D is possibly TRBD2 (6 bases). V was shortened by 4 bases and J by 0 bases, with 11 bases between the two germline ends. CDR3 size: 15 residues. CDR1 and CDR2 (germline): SNHLY, FYNNEI. The CDR3 region is CASSGLGLSTDTQYF. The CDR3, as DNA: TGTGCCAGCAGTGGCTTGGGACTCAGCACAGATACGCAGTATTTT. Complete variable domain (other parts from reference TRBV2 and TRBJ2-3): EPEVTQTPSHQVTQMGQEVILRCVPISNHLYFYWYRQILGQKVEFLVSFYNNEISEKSEIFDDQFSVERPDGSNFTLKIRSTKLEDSAMYFCASSGLGLSTDTQYFGPGTRLTVL.

There are many counts of this clonotype. V gene TRBV6-5 combines with J gene TRBJ1-2, with TRBD1 as a possible D gene (5 bases). V was cut by 0 bases and J by 6 bases, with 11 bases left in between. The CDR3 has 14 residues. CDR1 MNHEY and CDR2 SVGAGI come from the germline V gene. The CDR3, as DNA: TGTGCCAGCAGTTACTCCGGGGACGTCGATGGCTACACCTTC. Translation gives CASSYSGDVDGYTF.